The 30 T cell receptor beta chains listed next were all sequenced from one sample in a study of memory CD4+ T cells and cytomegalovirus serostatus (dated by TCRdb to the late 2010s). A FACSAria II was used to sort memory CD4+ T cells, defined as single viable CD3+CD4+CD8-CD45RO+ cells. The library was generated by the immunoSEQ multiplex PCR assay. TCRdb mirrors the immuneACCESS table, restricted to in-frame sequences. Some clones are absent from its copies; in checked studies, under half trace to an unresolved V gene, and the reason for the others is unknown. The table for this sample lists around 50,000 clones; 60% to 80% of them were counted only once. The biggest ten clones account for approximately 1% of the sample. Sample: memory CD4+ T cells from blood. The receptors originated from an adult in good health and CMV-seronegative.

The rearrangement links TRBV6-1 to TRBJ1-3; TRBD1 might be the D (5 bases). The CDR3 has 14 amino acids. V lost 7 bases, J lost 4 bases, and 14 bases lay in between. CDR1 and CDR2 (germline): MNHNS, SASEGT. CDR3 residues: CASTGTGRGNTIYF. Here the CDR3 DNA reads TGTGCCAGCACTGGAACAGGCAGAGGAAACACCATATATTTT.

The chain is built from TRBV28 and TRBJ2-7, with no clear D. CDR3 length: 14 amino acids. The germline V and J ends were trimmed by 2 bases and 6 bases, with 14 bases remaining between them. Germline assignment: CDR1 MDHEN and CDR2 SYDVKM. CDR3 DNA: TGTGCCAGCAGTTTAGAGCAGAGAAGACGCGAGCAGTACTTC. Translating it yields CASSLEQRRREQYF.

The V call is TRBV7-3, the J call TRBJ2-1; 11 nucleotides match TRBD1. The CDR3 is 16 residues long. The V gene's germline CDR1 is SGHTA and CDR2 FQGTGA. V was clipped by 4 bases and J by 4 bases; unmatched bases: 6. CDR3 sequence reads: CASSYLGTGGYNEQFF. The CDR3 region has the DNA TGTGCCAGCAGCTATCTAGGGACAGGGGGGTACAATGAGCAGTTCTTC. Supplemented by reference TRBV7-3 and TRBJ2-1, the full variable domain reads GAGVSQTPSNKVTEKGKYVELRCDPISGHTALYWYRQSLGQGPEFLIYFQGTGAADDSGLPNDRFFAVRPEGSVSTLKIQRTERGDSAVYLCASSYLGTGGYNEQFFGPGTRLTVL.

Remarks on this clone: This same CDR3 is encoded by further DNA sequences in the sample. The rearrangement joins TRBV20-1 to TRBJ2-1, with D unclear. Per germline, CDR1 DFQATT and CDR2 SNEGSKA (reference sequence). Trimming removed 6 bases from V and 1 base from J, with 4 bases in between. This CDR3 spans 11 amino acids. The CDR3 sequence: CSASSYNEQFF. The CDR3 DNA reads TGCAGTGCCTCTTCCTACAATGAGCAGTTCTTC.

The chain couples TRBV2 to TRBJ2-3; 7 bases are a match to TRBD2. V shed 7 bases, J shed 7 bases, and the junction held 11 bases outside the gene matches. This CDR3 is 14 amino acids long. Germline CDR1 is SNHLY and CDR2 is FYNNEI. The CDR3, as DNA: TGTGCCAGCACTAGCGGAACCCGGGGGAATACGCAGTATTTT. It codes for CASTSGTRGNTQYF.

The gene calls are TRBV2 and TRBJ2-7; no definite D call. Germline V gene data show CDR1 as SNHLY and CDR2 as FYNNEI. This CDR3 has 12 residues. Trimming stripped 7 bases from V and 3 bases from J, with 10 bases between. Here the CDR3 reads CASNRAHYEQYF. The CDR3 nucleotides read TGTGCCAGCAACCGGGCACACTACGAGCAGTACTTC. Looking up the rest from reference TRBV2 and TRBJ2-7 gives the full variable domain: EPEVTQTPSHQVTQMGQEVILRCVPISNHLYFYWYRQILGQKVEFLVSFYNNEISEKSEIFDDQFSVERPDGSNFTLKIRSTKLEDSAMYFCASNRAHYEQYFGPGTRLTVT.

There are a few counts of this clone. The V and J genes are TRBV7-2 and TRBJ1-4; D gene ambiguous. The CDR3 runs 16 residues. The germline V gene encodes CDR1 SGHTA and CDR2 FQGNSA. The V gene lost 2 bases and the J gene lost 0 bases, with 10 bases spanning the gap. Written as DNA, the CDR3 is TGTGCCAGCAGCTTACTGGCACCTTCAACTAATGAAAAACTGTTTTTT. Its protein product is CASSLLAPSTNEKLFF.

The chain links TRBV19 to TRBJ2-2; TRBD2 matches at 8 bases. The CDR3 extends over 14 amino acids. J lost 5 bases, V lost 7 bases, and 6 bases had no gene match. Germline assignment: CDR1 LNHDA and CDR2 SQIVND (reference sequence). The CDR3: CASTGGLRTGELFF. The CDR3 bases are TGTGCCAGTACGGGGGGGCTGAGGACCGGGGAGCTGTTTTTT. Together with reference TRBV19 and TRBJ2-2, the CDR3 gives the full variable domain: DGGITQSPKYLFRKEGQNVTLSCEQNLNHDAMYWYRQDPGQGLRLIYYSQIVNDFQKGDIAEGYSVSREKKESFPLTVTSAQKNPTAFYLCASTGGLRTGELFFGEGSRLTVL.

The chain joins TRBV18 to TRBJ2-3, with D perhaps given as TRBD1 or TRBD2 (6 bases each). CDR3 length equals 15 residues. Deletions cut 10 bases from V and 4 bases from J, with 21 bases between. Germline V gene data show CDR1 as KGHSH and CDR2 as LQKENI. This chain's CDR3 is CATSGGRGAPDTQYF. The CDR3 DNA sequence: TGTGCCACCTCCGGGGGCAGGGGAGCTCCAGATACGCAGTATTTT.

This chain joins TRBV5-1 and TRBJ2-3; no firm D call. This CDR3 spans 12 amino acids. V was cut by 0 bases and J by 8 bases, with 7 bases left in between. CDR1 and CDR2 from the germline V gene are SGHRS and YFSETQ. The CDR3, as DNA: TGCGCCAGCAGCTTGGGTGAAGGTACGCAGTATTTT. Encoded protein: CASSLGEGTQYF.

The rearrangement joins TRBV10-3 to TRBJ1-3; D is unresolved. Germline V gene lookup returns CDR1 ENHRY and CDR2 SYGVKD. Trimming cost V 6 bases and J 0 bases, with 12 bases left between them. CDR3 length equals 15 residues. The CDR3 coding sequence is TGTGCCATCAGCGTCTCTCAATTCTCTGGAAACACCATATATTTT. Protein sequence: CAISVSQFSGNTIYF.

V and J are TRBV6-5 and TRBJ1-1; 7 bases agree with TRBD1. The V segment lost 7 bases and the J segment 5 bases; nucleotides outside the gene matches: 7. The CDR3 runs to 13 residues. Germline loops: CDR1 MNHEY, CDR2 SVGAGI. This CDR3 reads CASKGGVGTEAFF. In nucleotides, the CDR3 is TGTGCCAGCAAAGGGGGCGTGGGGACTGAAGCTTTCTTT.

The chain carries TRBV23-1 and TRBJ1-6; unclear D gene. TRBV23-1 is labeled an ORF, and its function is uncertain. The CDR3 has 18 residues. V lost 6 bases and J lost 7, with 25 bases in between. The CDR3 sequence is CASRGPRADLIMNSPLHF. CDR3 coding DNA: TGCGCCAGCAGGGGCCCGAGGGCAGATCTTATAATGAATTCACCCCTCCACTTT.

The CDR3 is CASSLALGFDQPQHF. CDR3 sequence (DNA): TGTGCCAGCAGCTTAGCGCTGGGGTTTGATCAGCCCCAGCATTTT. V is TRBV7-2 and J is TRBJ1-5; D call uncertain. Germline assignment: CDR1 SGHTA and CDR2 FQGNSA. The CDR3 is 15 amino acids. Trimming stripped 0 bases from V and 5 bases from J, with 11 bases between. The variable domain in full, completed from reference TRBV7-2 and TRBJ1-5, reads GAGVSQSPSNKVTEKGKDVELRCDPISGHTALYWYRQSLGQGLEFLIYFQGNSAPDKSGLPSDRFSAERTGGSVSTLTIQRTQQEDSAVYLCASSLALGFDQPQHFGDGTRLSIL.

The rearrangement joins TRBV7-9 to TRBJ1-3; unclear D gene. Trimming stripped 2 bases from V and 2 bases from J, with 16 bases between. CDR1 is SEHNR, CDR2 FQNEAQ, per germline (reference sequence). The length of the CDR3 is 17 residues. CDR3 DNA: TGTGCCAGCAGCTTATATACAGCCCGAACCGCTGGAAACACCATATATTTT. It yields the protein CASSLYTARTAGNTIYF.

The CDR3, as DNA: TGTGCCAGCAGCTTTAACTCCGTCGCGGATACGCAGTATTTT. It translates to CASSFNSVADTQYF. The chain is built from TRBV5-4 and TRBJ2-3, with D uncertain. V shed 2 bases and J shed 6 bases, with 13 bases lying between them. Germline V gene lookup returns CDR1 SGHNT and CDR2 YYREEE (reference sequence). There are 14 residues in the CDR3.

The rearrangement uses TRBV6-6 and TRBJ1-1, with D unresolved. V was clipped by 7 bases and J by 4 bases, with 7 bases between them. The CDR3 contains 11 residues. Per the germline V gene, CDR1 is MNHNY and CDR2 is SVGAGI (reference sequence). CDR3 region: CASTETTEAFF. The CDR3 coding sequence is TGTGCCAGCACCGAGACCACTGAAGCTTTCTTT.

This clone was detected a few times. The rearrangement links TRBV4-2 to TRBJ1-2; D is uncertain. The V end was cut by 0 bases, the J end by 2 bases, with 7 bases between. The germline V gene has CDR1 LGHNA and CDR2 YNFKEQ. CDR3 length: 14 amino acids. CDR3 sequence: CASSQDGRNYGYTF. The CDR3 bases are TGTGCCAGCAGCCAAGATGGTAGGAACTATGGCTACACCTTC.

This clone was detected once. This chain connects TRBV15 to TRBJ1-3; no clear D gene. V was trimmed by 0 bases and J by 2 bases, leaving 11 bases between them. Germline V lookup: CDR1 LNHNV, CDR2 YYDKDF (reference sequence). The CDR3 spans 16 residues. CDR3 loop: CATSRESTGAGNTIYF. The CDR3 DNA is TGTGCCACCAGCAGAGAAAGCACCGGGGCTGGAAACACCATATATTTT.

V usage is TRBV6-1 and J usage is TRBJ2-3, with 8 bases fitting TRBD2. The CDR3 is 15 amino acids. Germline CDR1 is MNHNS and CDR2 is SASEGT. The V and J ends lost 0 bases and 6 bases, in that order; junction bases with no gene match: 5. The DNA for the CDR3 is TGTGCCAGCAGTGAAGCTCTGTCTAGCGGGGATACGCAGTATTTT. Translating gives CASSEALSSGDTQYF.

The chain has TRBV5-1 and TRBJ2-2; 11 bases align to TRBD1. The CDR3 consists of 16 residues. Germline V CDR1 and CDR2: SGHRS, YFSETQ. After removal of 4 bases from V and 6 bases from J, the junction contained 8 bases not matched to a gene. In DNA form, the CDR3 reads TGCGCCAGCAGCGGTGGGACAGGGGGTTTCGCCGGGGAGCTGTTTTTT. Translating gives CASSGGTGGFAGELFF.

The rearrangement uses TRBV25-1 and TRBJ2-4; TRBD1 agrees at 9 bases. The V and J ends lost 6 bases and 0 bases, in that order; junction bases with no gene match: 12. In germline, CDR1 is MGHDK, CDR2 SYGVNS. CDR3 length equals 18 residues. CDR3: CASRPGQGATVAKNIQYF. The CDR3 bases are TGTGCCAGCAGACCGGGACAGGGTGCAACAGTAGCCAAAAACATTCAGTACTTC.

The chain recombines TRBV18 with TRBJ1-2; 8 positions match TRBD1. V shed 0 bases and J 6 bases; nucleotides not matched to a gene: 12. CDR3 size: 17 residues. Germline V gene data show CDR1 as KGHSH and CDR2 as LQKENI. The CDR3 DNA follows: TGTGCCAGCTCACCACCCCGGGACAGGTCTTCTTTAAATGGCTACACCTTC. Encoded protein: CASSPPRDRSSLNGYTF.

The chain employs TRBV5-4 and TRBJ2-2; 9 bases are a match to TRBD1. Germline V CDR1 and CDR2: SGHNT, YYREEE (reference sequence). This CDR3 contains 16 residues. Trimming at V came to 5 bases and at J to 1 base, leaving 6 bases not matched to a gene. The CDR3 sequence: CASRITGGLNTGELFF. The CDR3 bases are TGTGCCAGCAGGATAACAGGGGGCTTGAACACCGGGGAGCTGTTTTTT. Together with reference TRBV5-4 and TRBJ2-2, the CDR3 gives the full variable domain: ETGVTQSPTHLIKTRGQQVTLRCSSQSGHNTVSWYQQALGQGPQFIFQYYREEENGRGNFPPRFSGLQFPNYSSELNVNALELDDSALYLCASRITGGLNTGELFFGEGSRLTVL.

The genes are TRBV11-2 and TRBJ1-2; D is unclear. With 4 bases removed from V and 1 base from J, the gap between germline ends came to 16 bases. The V gene's germline CDR1 is SGHAT and CDR2 FQNNGV. CDR3 size: 16 residues. The CDR3 is CASSSPGGADNYGYTF. Here the CDR3 DNA reads TGTGCCAGCAGCTCTCCGGGCGGAGCCGATAACTATGGCTACACCTTC.

The chain joins TRBV18 to TRBJ1-5; D call uncertain. CDR1 is KGHSH and CDR2 is LQKENI in the germline V gene. The length of the CDR3 is 12 residues. Trimming stripped 4 bases from V and 10 bases from J, with 11 bases between. For the CDR3, the DNA is TGTGCCAGCTCACAGGAACTGGGACCCCAGCATTTT. Its protein is CASSQELGPQHF.

This clone has more than one count but fewer than ten. V gene TRBV4-2 combines with J gene TRBJ1-6; perhaps TRBD1 as D (5 bases). Looked up from germline, CDR1 is LGHNA and CDR2 is YNFKEQ. With 2 bases removed from V and 7 bases from J, the gap between germline ends came to 24 bases. The CDR3 spans 19 residues. In DNA, the CDR3 is TGTGCCAGCAGCCAATCCATTGCACTGTCAGGGTTGGTGAATTCACCCCTCCACTTT. Amino acids: CASSQSIALSGLVNSPLHF.

The V gene is TRBV15, the J gene TRBJ2-5; D may be TRBD2 (6 bases). Germline CDR1 reads LNHNV; CDR2 reads YYDKDF (reference sequence). Between the trimmed V and J ends, which lost 0 bases and 1 base, there was a span of 9 bases. The CDR3 runs 15 residues. The DNA for the CDR3 is TGTGCCACCAGCAGAGATCTGGGGGGCCAAGAGACCCAGTACTTC. This encodes CATSRDLGGQETQYF.

The DNA of the CDR3 is TGTGCCAGCTCACCATTGACAGCTTCGAACACTGAAGCTTTCTTT. It translates to CASSPLTASNTEAFF. The rearrangement uses TRBV18 and TRBJ1-1; perhaps TRBD1 as D (5 bases). The CDR3 sequence is 15 residues long. Per germline, CDR1 KGHSH and CDR2 LQKENI. Trimming cost V 2 bases and J 1 base, with 11 bases left between them.

The V call is TRBV5-1, the J call TRBJ2-7; D ambiguous. V lost 0 bases to trimming and J lost 6 bases, with 4 bases between them. This CDR3 contains 11 residues. Germline CDR1 SGHRS, CDR2 YFSETQ. The DNA of the CDR3 is TGCGCCAGCAGCTTGGGGCGCGAGCAGTACTTC. It codes for CASSLGREQYF.